Below, one T cell receptor beta chain is given with its context. What it binds is unknown. This may be a read error: a much more frequent sequence differs by one nucleotide. This sample stems from a study of shared clonotypes between healthy human individuals. Study-wide background: Ranging from 18 to 49 in age, donors were a couple of women and a few men. Whole-study findings and limits: Between a few donors, naive CD4 clonotypes were shared at a level of around 4.9%. On the whole, naive subsets had larger estimated richness than memory subsets had.

The CDR3 is made up of 14 amino acids. Germline values: CDR1 MRHNA, CDR2 SNTAGT. The ends were cut back, 2 bases at V and 0 bases at J, with 6 bases in the middle. TCRdb's table, derived via immunoSEQ multiplex PCR, lists solely in-frame clones and lacks some. This sample has around 690,000 clones; 90% occur once, and the top ten carry about 34%. In CD8 memory, CD45RO+ cells were put together with CCR7-negative CD45RA+ TemRA cells. This sequence originates from a man in his late teens or twenties in good health. Some clones in this sample may be carry-over from other donors' samples. The source material was memory CD8+ T cells from PBMCs. Subset meaning: CD45RO+ cells pooled with CCR7-negative TemRA cells. V is TRBV6-4 and J is TRBJ2-3; D not certain. The CDR3 loop is CASSDGPSTDTQYF. CDR3 coding DNA: TGTGCCAGCAGTGACGGGCCTAGCACAGATACGCAGTATTTT.